The clone carrying this T cell receptor beta chain was picked up many times. The data derive from a study of neurological immune-mediated disorders. 5'RACE employing 10-nucleotide random UMIs yielded the cDNA. TCRdb itself ran the 5' RACE reads through MiXCR, one entry per CDR3 protein. The sample lists some 50,000 distinct CDR3 sequences, roughly 17% occurring once. Healthy controls comprised blood bank volunteers in Maryland, USA. This sequence originates from a man aged 60-69 years in good health. The sequencing input was PBMCs.

The CDR3 coding sequence is TGCGCCAGCAGCTTGCCAGAAGCCTACGAGCAGTACTTC. It encodes CASSLPEAYEQYF. This chain joins TRBV5-1 and TRBJ2-7; unclear D gene. The CDR3 is 13 residues long. Trimming cost V 1 base and J 2 bases, with 7 bases left between them. Per germline, CDR1 SGHRS and CDR2 YFSETQ. The complete variable domain, with remaining parts taken from reference TRBV5-1 and TRBJ2-7, reads KAGVTQTPRYLIKTRGQQVTLSCSPISGHRSVSWYQQTPGQGLQFLFEYFSETQRNKGNFPGRFSGRQFSNSRSEMNVSTLELGDSALYLCASSLPEAYEQYFGPGTRLTVT.